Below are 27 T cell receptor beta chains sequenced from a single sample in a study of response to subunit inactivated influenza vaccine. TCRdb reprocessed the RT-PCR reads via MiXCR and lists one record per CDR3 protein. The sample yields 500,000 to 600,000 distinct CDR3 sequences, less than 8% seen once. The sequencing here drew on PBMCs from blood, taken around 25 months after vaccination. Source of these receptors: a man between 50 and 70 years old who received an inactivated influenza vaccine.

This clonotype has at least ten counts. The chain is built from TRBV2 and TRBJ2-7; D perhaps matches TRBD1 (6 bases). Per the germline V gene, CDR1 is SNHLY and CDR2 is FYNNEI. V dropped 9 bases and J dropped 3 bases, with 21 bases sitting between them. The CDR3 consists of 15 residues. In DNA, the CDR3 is TGTGCCAGTTCCCCCTCCGGACAGCCCCTCTACGAGCAGTACTTC. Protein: CASSPSGQPLYEQYF. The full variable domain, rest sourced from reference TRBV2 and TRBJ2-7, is EPEVTQTPSHQVTQMGQEVILRCVPISNHLYFYWYRQILGQKVEFLVSFYNNEISEKSEIFDDQFSVERPDGSNFTLKIRSTKLEDSAMYFCASSPSGQPLYEQYFGPGTRLTVT.

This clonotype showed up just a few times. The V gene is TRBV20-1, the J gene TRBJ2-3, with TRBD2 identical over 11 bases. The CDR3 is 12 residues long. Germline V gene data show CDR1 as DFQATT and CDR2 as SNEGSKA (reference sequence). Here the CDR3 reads CRAGTSGNTQYF. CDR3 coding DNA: TGCAGGGCCGGGACTAGCGGTAATACGCAGTATTTT.

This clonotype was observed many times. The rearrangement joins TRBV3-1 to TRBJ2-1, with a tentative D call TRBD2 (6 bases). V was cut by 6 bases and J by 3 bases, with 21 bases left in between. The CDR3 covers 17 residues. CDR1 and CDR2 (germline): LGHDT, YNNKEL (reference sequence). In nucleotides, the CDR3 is TGTGCCAGCAGGGCCTCCTTCCGGGGGAGAATCTACAATGAGCAGTTCTTC. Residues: CASRASFRGRIYNEQFF.

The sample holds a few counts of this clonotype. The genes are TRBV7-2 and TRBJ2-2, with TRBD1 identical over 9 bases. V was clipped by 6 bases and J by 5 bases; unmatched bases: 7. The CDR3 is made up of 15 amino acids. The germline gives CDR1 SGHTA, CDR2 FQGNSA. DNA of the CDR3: TGTGCCAGCAGTCCTAGGACAGGGGTTACCGGGGAGCTGTTTTTT. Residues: CASSPRTGVTGELFF. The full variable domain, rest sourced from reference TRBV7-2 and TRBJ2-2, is GAGVSQSPSNKVTEKGKDVELRCDPISGHTALYWYRQSLGQGLEFLIYFQGNSAPDKSGLPSDRFSAERTGGSVSTLTIQRTQQEDSAVYLCASSPRTGVTGELFFGEGSRLTVL.

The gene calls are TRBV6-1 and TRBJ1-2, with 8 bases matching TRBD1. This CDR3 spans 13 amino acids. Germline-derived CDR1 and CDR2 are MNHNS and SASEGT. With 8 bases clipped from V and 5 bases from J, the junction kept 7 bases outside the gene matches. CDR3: CASARTGSYGYTF. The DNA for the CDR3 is TGTGCCAGCGCTAGGACAGGGAGTTATGGCTACACCTTC.

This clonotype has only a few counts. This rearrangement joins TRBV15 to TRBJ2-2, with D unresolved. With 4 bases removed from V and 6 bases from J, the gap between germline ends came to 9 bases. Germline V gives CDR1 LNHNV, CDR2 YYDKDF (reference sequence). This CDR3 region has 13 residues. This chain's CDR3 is CATSTAAAGELFF. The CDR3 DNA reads TGTGCCACCAGCACCGCTGCTGCCGGGGAGCTGTTTTTT. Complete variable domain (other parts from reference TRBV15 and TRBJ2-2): DAMVIQNPRYQVTQFGKPVTLSCSQTLNHNVMYWYQQKSSQAPKLLFHYYDKDFNNEADTPDNFQSRRPNTSFCFLDIRSPGLGDTAMYLCATSTAAAGELFFGEGSRLTVL.

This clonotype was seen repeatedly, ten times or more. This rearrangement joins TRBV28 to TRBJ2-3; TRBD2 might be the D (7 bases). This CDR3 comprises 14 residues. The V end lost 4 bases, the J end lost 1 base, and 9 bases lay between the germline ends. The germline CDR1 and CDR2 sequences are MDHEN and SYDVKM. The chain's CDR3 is CASSWGGRTDTQYF. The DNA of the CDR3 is TGTGCCAGCAGTTGGGGGGGCCGCACAGATACGCAGTATTTT.

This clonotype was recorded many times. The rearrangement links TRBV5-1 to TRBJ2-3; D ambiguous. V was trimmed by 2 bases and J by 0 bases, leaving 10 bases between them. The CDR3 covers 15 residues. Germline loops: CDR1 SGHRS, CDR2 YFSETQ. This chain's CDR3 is CASSLRVGSTDTQYF. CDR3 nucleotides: TGCGCCAGCAGCTTACGGGTCGGTAGCACAGATACGCAGTATTTT. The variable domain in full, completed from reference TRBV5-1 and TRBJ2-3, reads KAGVTQTPRYLIKTRGQQVTLSCSPISGHRSVSWYQQTPGQGLQFLFEYFSETQRNKGNFPGRFSGRQFSNSRSEMNVSTLELGDSALYLCASSLRVGSTDTQYFGPGTRLTVL.

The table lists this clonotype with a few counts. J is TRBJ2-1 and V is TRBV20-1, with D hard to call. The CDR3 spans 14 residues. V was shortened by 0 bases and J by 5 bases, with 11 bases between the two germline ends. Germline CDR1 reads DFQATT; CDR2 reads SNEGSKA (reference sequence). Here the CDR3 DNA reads TGCAGTGCTAGAGATCCCCGACAACACAATGAGCAGTTCTTC. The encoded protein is CSARDPRQHNEQFF.

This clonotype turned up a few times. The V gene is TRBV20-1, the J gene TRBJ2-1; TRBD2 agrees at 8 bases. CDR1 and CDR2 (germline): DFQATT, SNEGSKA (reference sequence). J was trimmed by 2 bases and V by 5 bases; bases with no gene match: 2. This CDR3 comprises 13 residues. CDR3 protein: CSARGGAYNEQFF. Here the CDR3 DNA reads TGCAGTGCTCGGGGGGGGGCCTACAATGAGCAGTTCTTC.

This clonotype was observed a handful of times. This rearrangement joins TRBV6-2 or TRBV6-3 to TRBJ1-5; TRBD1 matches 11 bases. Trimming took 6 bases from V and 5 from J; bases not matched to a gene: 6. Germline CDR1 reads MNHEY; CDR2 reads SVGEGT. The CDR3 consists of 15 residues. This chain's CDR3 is CASSLDRGPHQPQHF. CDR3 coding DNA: TGTGCCAGCAGCCTGGACAGGGGGCCGCATCAGCCCCAGCATTTT.

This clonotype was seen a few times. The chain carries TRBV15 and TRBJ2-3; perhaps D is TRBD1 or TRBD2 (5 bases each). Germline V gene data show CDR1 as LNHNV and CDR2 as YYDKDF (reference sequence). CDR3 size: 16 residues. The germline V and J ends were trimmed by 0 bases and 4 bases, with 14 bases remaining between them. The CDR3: CATSRERGPISDTQYF. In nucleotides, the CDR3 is TGTGCCACCAGCAGAGAGAGGGGTCCAATTTCAGATACGCAGTATTTT.

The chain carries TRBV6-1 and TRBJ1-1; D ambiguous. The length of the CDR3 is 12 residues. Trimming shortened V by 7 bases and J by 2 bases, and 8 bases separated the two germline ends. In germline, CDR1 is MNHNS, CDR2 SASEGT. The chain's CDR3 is CASTGSNTEAFF. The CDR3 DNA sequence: TGTGCCAGCACCGGCAGTAACACTGAAGCTTTCTTT.

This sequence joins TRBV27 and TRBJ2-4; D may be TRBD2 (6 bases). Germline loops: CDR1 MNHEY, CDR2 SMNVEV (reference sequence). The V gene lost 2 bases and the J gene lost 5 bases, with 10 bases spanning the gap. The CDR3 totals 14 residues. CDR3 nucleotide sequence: TGTGCCAGCAGTTTAACGGGAGTTGAAAACATTCAGTACTTC. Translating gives CASSLTGVENIQYF.

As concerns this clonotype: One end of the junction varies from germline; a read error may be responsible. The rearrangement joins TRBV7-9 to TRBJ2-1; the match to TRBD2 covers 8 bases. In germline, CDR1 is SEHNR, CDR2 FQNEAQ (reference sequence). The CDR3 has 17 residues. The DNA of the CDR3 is TGTGCCAGCAGACCTACACGCGGGGGGAGCCGGATAAATGAGCAGTTCTTT. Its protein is CASRPTRGGSRINEQFF.

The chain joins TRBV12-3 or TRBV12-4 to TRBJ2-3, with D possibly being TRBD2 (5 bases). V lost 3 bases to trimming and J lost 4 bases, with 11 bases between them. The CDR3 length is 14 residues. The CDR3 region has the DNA TGTGCCAGCAGTTTGGGGAGTAACGCAGATACGCAGTATTTT. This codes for CASSLGSNADTQYF.

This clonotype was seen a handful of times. As DNA, the CDR3 is TGTGCCAGCAGCGGCCTGGGGGAAAATGAAAAACTGTTTTTT. It translates to CASSGLGENEKLFF. The chain combines TRBV5-6 with TRBJ1-4; D perhaps matches TRBD1 (5 bases). Trimming pared 4 bases from V and 5 bases from J, leaving 12 bases between. The CDR3 is 14 residues long. Germline-derived CDR1 and CDR2 are SGHDT and YYEEEE.

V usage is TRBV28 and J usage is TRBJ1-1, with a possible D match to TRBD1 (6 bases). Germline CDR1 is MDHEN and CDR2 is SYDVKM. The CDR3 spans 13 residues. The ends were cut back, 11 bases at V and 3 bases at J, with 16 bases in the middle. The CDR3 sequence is CAGNRDGDTEAFF. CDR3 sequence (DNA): TGTGCCGGGAACAGGGATGGGGACACTGAAGCTTTCTTT.

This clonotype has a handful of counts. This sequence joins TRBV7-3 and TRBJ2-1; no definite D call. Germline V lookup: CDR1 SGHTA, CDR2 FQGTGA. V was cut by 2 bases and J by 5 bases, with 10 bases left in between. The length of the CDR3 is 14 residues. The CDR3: CASSLLDGNNEQFF. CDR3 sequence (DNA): TGTGCCAGCAGCTTACTGGATGGGAACAATGAGCAGTTCTTC.

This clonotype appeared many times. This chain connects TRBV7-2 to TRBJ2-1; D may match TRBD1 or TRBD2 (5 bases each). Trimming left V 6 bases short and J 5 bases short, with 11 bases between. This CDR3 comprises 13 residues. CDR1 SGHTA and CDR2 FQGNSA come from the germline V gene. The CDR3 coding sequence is TGTGCCAGCAGATTGGGACCAAACAATGAGCAGTTCTTC. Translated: CASRLGPNNEQFF.

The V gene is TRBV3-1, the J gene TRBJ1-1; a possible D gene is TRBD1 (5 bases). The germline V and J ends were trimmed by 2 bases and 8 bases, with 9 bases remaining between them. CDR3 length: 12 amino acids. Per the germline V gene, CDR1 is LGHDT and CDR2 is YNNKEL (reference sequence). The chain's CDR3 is CASSQLDREAFF. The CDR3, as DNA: TGTGCCAGCAGCCAACTCGACAGAGAAGCTTTCTTT.

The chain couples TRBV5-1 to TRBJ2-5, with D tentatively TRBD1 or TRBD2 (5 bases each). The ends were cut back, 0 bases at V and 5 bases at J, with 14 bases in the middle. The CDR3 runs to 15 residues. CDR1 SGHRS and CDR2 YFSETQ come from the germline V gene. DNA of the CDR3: TGCGCCAGCAGCTTGGGGGGGTTCGAGGTGGAGACCCAGTACTTC. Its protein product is CASSLGGFEVETQYF.

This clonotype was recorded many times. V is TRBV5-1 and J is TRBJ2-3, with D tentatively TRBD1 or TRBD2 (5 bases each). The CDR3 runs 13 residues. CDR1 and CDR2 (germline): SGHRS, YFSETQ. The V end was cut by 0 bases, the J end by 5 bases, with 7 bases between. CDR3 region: CASSLVGGDTQYF. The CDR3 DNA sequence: TGCGCCAGCAGCTTGGTTGGGGGAGATACGCAGTATTTT.

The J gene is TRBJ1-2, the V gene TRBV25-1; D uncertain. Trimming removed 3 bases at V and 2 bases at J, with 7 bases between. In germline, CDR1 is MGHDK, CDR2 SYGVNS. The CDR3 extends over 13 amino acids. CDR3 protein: CASSDGENYGYTF. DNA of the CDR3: TGTGCCAGCAGTGATGGGGAGAACTATGGCTACACCTTC.

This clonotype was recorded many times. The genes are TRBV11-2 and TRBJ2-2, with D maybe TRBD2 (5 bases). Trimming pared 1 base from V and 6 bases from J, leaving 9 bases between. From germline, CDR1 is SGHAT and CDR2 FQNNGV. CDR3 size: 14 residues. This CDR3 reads CASSLGGYAGELFF. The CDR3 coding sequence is TGTGCCAGCAGCTTAGGAGGGTACGCCGGGGAGCTGTTTTTT.

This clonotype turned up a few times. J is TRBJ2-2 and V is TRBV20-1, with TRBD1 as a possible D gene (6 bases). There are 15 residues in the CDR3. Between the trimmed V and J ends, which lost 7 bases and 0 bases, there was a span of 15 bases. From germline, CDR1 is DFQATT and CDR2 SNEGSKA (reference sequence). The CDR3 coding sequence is TGCAGTGTTCCACAGGGCTTACCGAACACCGGGGAGCTGTTTTTT. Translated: CSVPQGLPNTGELFF.

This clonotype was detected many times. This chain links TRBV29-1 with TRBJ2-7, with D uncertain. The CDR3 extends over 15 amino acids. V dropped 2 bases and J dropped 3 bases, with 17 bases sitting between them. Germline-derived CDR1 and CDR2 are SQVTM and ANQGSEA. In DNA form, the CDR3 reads TGCAGCGTTGAACCGGGTCTGCCCCCGTGCTACGAGCAGTACTTC. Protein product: CSVEPGLPPCYEQYF.